This T cell receptor beta chain comes out of a study of blood T cell repertoires in COVID-19. Study background: Italy, Spain and the United States were the sources of the convalescent and acute COVID-19 samples. From T cells, B-cell-depleted T cells, or PBMCs came the material, which was cDNA or gDNA.

Unmatched junction bases numbered 15, after V lost 5 bases and J lost 7 bases. Germline lookup yields CDR1 SGHTA and CDR2 FQGNSA. The CDR3 consists of 17 residues. This clone appeared many times. Sequencing used immunoSEQ multiplex PCR; TCRdb keeps in-frame clones, though not all of them. The table lists some 250,000 clones, approximately 77% of them singletons. This chain links TRBV7-2 with TRBJ2-5; 11 bases map to TRBD2. The sample comprised peripheral blood. This clonotype was obtained from a woman aged 18-29 years with acute or convalescent COVID-19. CDR3 sequence reads: CASSHTRTSGRPRTQYF. CDR3 DNA sequence: TGTGCCAGCAGCCATACTAGGACTAGCGGGCGCCCAAGGACCCAGTACTTC.